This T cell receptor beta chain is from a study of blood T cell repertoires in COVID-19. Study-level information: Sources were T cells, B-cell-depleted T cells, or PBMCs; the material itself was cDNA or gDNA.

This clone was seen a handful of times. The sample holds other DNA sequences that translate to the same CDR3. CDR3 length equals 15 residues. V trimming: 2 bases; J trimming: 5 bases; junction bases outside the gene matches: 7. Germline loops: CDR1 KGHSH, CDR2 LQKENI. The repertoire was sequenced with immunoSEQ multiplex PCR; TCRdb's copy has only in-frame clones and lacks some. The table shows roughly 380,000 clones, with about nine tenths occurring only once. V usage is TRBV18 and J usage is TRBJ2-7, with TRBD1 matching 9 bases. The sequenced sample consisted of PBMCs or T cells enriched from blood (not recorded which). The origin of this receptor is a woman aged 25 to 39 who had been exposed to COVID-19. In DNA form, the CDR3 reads TGTGCCAGCTCACCATCTGGACAGGGGAACCACGAGCAGTACTTC. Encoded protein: CASSPSGQGNHEQYF.